Shown below are 25 T cell receptor beta chains from a single sample sequenced in a study of T cell responses to AZD1222 COVID-19 vaccine (dated by TCRdb to the early 2020s). Library preparation used the immunoSEQ multiplex PCR assay. Not all clones reach the TCRdb copy of this immuneACCESS table, which keeps in-frame sequences only. Checked studies attribute under half of the gap to unresolved V genes and leave the rest unexplained. The sample profile shows some 100,000 clones; approximately 86% of them were found once. The biggest ten clones account for 1.2% to 1.5% of the sample. Read against the paper, the sample's time point label means: baseline before first vaccination. Material: peripheral blood, obtained on day 0 of AZD1222 vaccination. All receptors derive from an adult in good health.

CDR3 in amino acids: CASSRTAYEQYF. DNA of the CDR3: TGTGCCAGCAGTCGGACTGCCTACGAGCAGTACTTC. V gene TRBV6-2 or TRBV6-3 combines with J gene TRBJ2-7; D is possibly TRBD2 (5 bases). The CDR3 has 12 residues. CDR1 and CDR2 (germline): MNHEY, SVGEGT. V lost 5 bases, J lost 2 bases, and 7 bases lay in between.

This clone was picked up a small number of times. The V call is TRBV6-1, the J call TRBJ2-7; D might be TRBD1 (5 bases). Trimming removed 3 bases at V and 3 bases at J, with 6 bases between. Germline assignment: CDR1 MNHNS and CDR2 SASEGT. The CDR3 is 12 residues long. CDR3 nucleotides: TGTGCCAGCAGTGAGCAGGGCTACGAGCAGTACTTC. Encoded protein: CASSEQGYEQYF.

The gene calls are TRBV11-3 and TRBJ2-1, with a possible D match to TRBD2 (6 bases). This CDR3 is built from 13 residues. The germline V gene has CDR1 SGHNT and CDR2 YENEEA. The V end lost 5 bases, the J end lost 5 bases, and 10 bases lay between the germline ends. The CDR3 spells CASSEGRNNEQFF. CDR3 DNA sequence: TGTGCCAGCAGCGAGGGGAGGAACAATGAGCAGTTCTTC.

V is TRBV6-9 and J is TRBJ1-6, with TRBD1 identical over 7 bases. Germline values: CDR1 MNHGY, CDR2 SVAAGI. The CDR3 runs to 17 residues. V shed 7 bases, J shed 5 bases, and the junction held 14 bases outside the gene matches. DNA of the CDR3: TGTGCCAGCACAGGGGGGGGCTTATGGAAAAATAATTCACCCCTCCACTTT. Its translation is CASTGGGLWKNNSPLHF.

The CDR3 sequence is CAWSLREGETQYF. CDR3 in DNA: TGTGCCTGGAGTTTGAGGGAGGGAGAGACCCAGTACTTC. This rearrangement joins TRBV30 to TRBJ2-5; 7 bases match TRBD2. The CDR3 contains 13 residues. Germline CDR1 reads GTSNPN; CDR2 reads SVGIG (reference sequence). V lost 2 bases to trimming and J lost 4 bases; unmatched junction nucleotides: 4.

This chain connects TRBV7-2 to TRBJ1-2; 12 bases match TRBD1. J gave up 4 bases and V 5 bases, and 11 bases lay outside the gene matches. CDR1 is SGHTA and CDR2 is FQGNSA in the germline V gene. CDR3 length equals 17 residues. The CDR3 nucleotides read TGTGCCAGCAGCCCCCCGCCGGGACAGGGGGCCACCTATGGCTACACCTTC. Translation: CASSPPPGQGATYGYTF. The full variable domain, rest sourced from reference TRBV7-2 and TRBJ1-2, is GAGVSQSPSNKVTEKGKDVELRCDPISGHTALYWYRQSLGQGLEFLIYFQGNSAPDKSGLPSDRFSAERTGGSVSTLTIQRTQQEDSAVYLCASSPPPGQGATYGYTFGSGTRLTVV.

V is TRBV10-3 and J is TRBJ2-5, with a possible D match to TRBD2 (7 bases). CDR3 length equals 16 residues. Trimming shortened V by 4 bases and J by 7 bases, and 22 bases separated the two germline ends. Germline V gene sequence: CDR1 ENHRY, CDR2 SYGVKD. CDR3 nucleotide sequence: TGTGCCATCAGTGCGGGGGACACCATCTGGGAGGGGACCCAGTACTTC. Its translation: CAISAGDTIWEGTQYF.

The chain carries TRBV30 and TRBJ1-4; D gene unclear. This CDR3 spans 12 amino acids. The germline V and J ends were trimmed by 8 bases and 2 bases, with 9 bases remaining between them. CDR1 is GTSNPN, CDR2 SVGIG, per germline (reference sequence). The CDR3 protein is CAHQSTNEKLFF. The CDR3 DNA reads as TGTGCCCATCAGAGTACTAATGAAAAACTGTTTTTT. The complete variable domain, with remaining parts taken from reference TRBV30 and TRBJ1-4, reads SQTIHQWPATLVQPVGSPLSLECTVEGTSNPNLYWYRQAAGRGLQLLFYSVGIGQISSEVPQNLSASRPQDRQFILSSKKLLLSDSGFYLCAHQSTNEKLFFGSGTQLSVL.

This chain joins TRBV9 and TRBJ1-1, with D hard to call. CDR1 SGDLS and CDR2 YYNGEE come from the germline V gene. V shed 0 bases and J shed 1 base, with 10 bases lying between them. The CDR3 contains 15 residues. The chain's CDR3 is CASSVESGRNTEAFF. The DNA of the CDR3 is TGTGCCAGCAGCGTAGAATCCGGGAGGAACACTGAAGCTTTCTTT.

The chain carries TRBV6-2 or TRBV6-3 and TRBJ2-7, with 7 bases aligning to TRBD1. From germline, CDR1 is MNHEY and CDR2 SVGEGT. CDR3 length equals 17 residues. V lost 5 bases, J lost 0 bases, and 13 bases stayed unmatched. DNA for the CDR3: TGTGCCAGCAGTCTCCTTGGGACAGCTACTAGCTCCTACGAGCAGTACTTC. Its translation is CASSLLGTATSSYEQYF.

In nucleotides, the CDR3 is TGTGCCAGCAGTGACGGACTAGCGGGACGACCCTACACCGGGGAGCTGTTTTTT. This codes for CASSDGLAGRPYTGELFF. The chain couples TRBV6-2 or TRBV6-3 to TRBJ2-2; TRBD2 agrees at 12 bases. The germline CDR1 and CDR2 sequences are MNHEY and SVGEGT. The ends lost 5 bases at V and 3 bases at J; junction bases unmatched: 10. The CDR3 is made up of 18 amino acids.

The genes are TRBV28 and TRBJ2-7; D is perhaps TRBD2 (5 bases). V gave up 5 bases and J gave up 5 bases, with 19 bases separating them. The CDR3 has 15 amino acids. The V gene's germline CDR1 is MDHEN and CDR2 SYDVKM. The CDR3 spells CASSPSYGAGNEQYF. The CDR3 coding sequence is TGTGCCAGCAGTCCCTCTTATGGCGCCGGGAACGAGCAGTACTTC.

The genes are TRBV18 and TRBJ2-3, with 10 bases matching TRBD2. CDR3 length: 16 amino acids. Germline V gene sequence: CDR1 KGHSH, CDR2 LQKENI. The V gene end was trimmed by 5 bases and the J gene end by 6 bases; junction bases not matched to a gene: 11. The CDR3, as DNA: TGTGCCAGCTCATCCCTAGCGGGAGACCCTTCTGATACGCAGTATTTT. Translated: CASSSLAGDPSDTQYF.

This chain links TRBV18 with TRBJ2-5; D not resolved. CDR1 is KGHSH and CDR2 is LQKENI in the germline V gene. Trimming left V 3 bases short and J 5 bases short, with 10 bases between. The CDR3 contains 13 residues. The CDR3 region is CASSPPGGETQYF. As DNA, the CDR3 is TGTGCCAGCTCACCCCCAGGTGGCGAGACCCAGTACTTC.

This sequence joins TRBV28 and TRBJ2-3, with D perhaps TRBD1 (6 bases). The CDR3 length is 13 residues. Germline V CDR1 and CDR2: MDHEN, SYDVKM. The ends were cut back, 8 bases at V and 3 bases at J, with 12 bases in the middle. The chain's CDR3 is CASQGTGTDTQYF. The CDR3 coding sequence is TGTGCCAGCCAGGGGACGGGGACAGATACGCAGTATTTT.

The chain employs TRBV27 and TRBJ2-7; 10 positions match TRBD2. The CDR3 extends over 17 amino acids. V shed 5 bases, J shed 6 bases, and the junction held 16 bases outside the gene matches. CDR1 MNHEY and CDR2 SMNVEV come from the germline V gene (reference sequence). The CDR3 region is CASSKKGLAAEFGEQYF. The CDR3, as DNA: TGTGCCAGCAGTAAGAAAGGACTAGCGGCTGAGTTTGGCGAGCAGTACTTC.

V usage is TRBV19 and J usage is TRBJ2-2; 9 nucleotides agree with TRBD2. This CDR3 is 14 amino acids long. Germline-derived CDR1 and CDR2 are LNHDA and SQIVND (reference sequence). With V trimmed by 4 bases and J by 4 bases, 1 base remained unmatched. The CDR3 sequence: CASSKAGGTGELFF. The CDR3 DNA sequence: TGTGCCAGTAGTAAAGCGGGGGGCACCGGGGAGCTGTTTTTT.

The chain has TRBV19 and TRBJ2-1; no definite D call. Per germline, CDR1 LNHDA and CDR2 SQIVND (reference sequence). Trimming pared 3 bases from V and 0 bases from J, leaving 9 bases between. The CDR3 runs 15 residues. The CDR3 is CASSILGPSYNEQFF. The CDR3 coding sequence is TGTGCCAGTAGTATTCTTGGTCCCTCCTACAATGAGCAGTTCTTC.

CDR3 nucleotides: TGTGCCAGCTTAGCGGCGGACACTGAAGCTTTCTTT. Its protein product is CASLAADTEAFF. The chain has TRBV28 and TRBJ1-1; D is undetermined. The germline V and J ends were trimmed by 8 bases and 3 bases, with 10 bases remaining between them. The CDR3 is 12 amino acids. Germline CDR1 reads MDHEN; CDR2 reads SYDVKM.

The chain uses TRBV7-9 and TRBJ1-5; tentatively, D is TRBD1 (5 bases). The V and J ends lost 1 base and 4 bases respectively, with 11 bases between them. The germline gives CDR1 SEHNR, CDR2 FQNEAQ (reference sequence). The CDR3 runs to 15 residues. The CDR3 bases are TGTGCCAGCAGCTTAGGGTCTCAGGGTAATCAGCCCCAGCATTTT. Encoded protein: CASSLGSQGNQPQHF.

The chain is built from TRBV11-2 and TRBJ2-5; perhaps TRBD2 as D (5 bases). V was shortened by 2 bases and J by 4 bases, with 11 bases between the two germline ends. This CDR3 is 14 amino acids long. The germline V gene encodes CDR1 SGHAT and CDR2 FQNNGV. The CDR3: CASSLIVEGETQYF. In DNA form, the CDR3 reads TGTGCCAGCAGCTTAATTGTCGAGGGAGAGACCCAGTACTTC.

This chain's CDR3 is CASSPAGDRRVREQYF. CDR3 nucleotides: TGTGCCAGCAGCCCGGCTGGGGACAGACGGGTTCGCGAGCAGTACTTC. The rearrangement links TRBV5-4 to TRBJ2-7; 7 nucleotides line up with TRBD1. Germline lookup yields CDR1 SGHNT and CDR2 YYREEE (reference sequence). The CDR3 runs to 16 residues. After removal of 4 bases from V and 6 bases from J, the junction contained 16 bases not matched to a gene.

V usage is TRBV28 and J usage is TRBJ2-2; D unresolved. Germline lookup yields CDR1 MDHEN and CDR2 SYDVKM. The CDR3 runs to 12 residues. V was clipped by 5 bases and J by 2 bases, with 3 bases between them. The CDR3 DNA is TGTGCCAGCAGTGGTAACACCGGGGAGCTGTTTTTT. The encoded protein is CASSGNTGELFF. The variable domain in full, with the rest retrieved from reference TRBV28 and TRBJ2-2, is DVKVTQSSRYLVKRTGEKVFLECVQDMDHENMFWYRQDPGLGLRLIYFSYDVKMKEKGDIPEGYSVSREKKERFSLILESASTNQTSMYLCASSGNTGELFFGEGSRLTVL.

The chain is built from TRBV27 and TRBJ1-2, with D uncertain. Looked up from germline, CDR1 is MNHEY and CDR2 is SMNVEV (reference sequence). This CDR3 region has 13 residues. V was trimmed by 6 bases and J by 1 base, leaving 9 bases between them. CDR3 DNA: TGTGCCAGCAGACATCTTGATAACTATGGCTACACCTTC. This translates into CASRHLDNYGYTF.

The chain recombines TRBV27 with TRBJ1-5; D gene unclear. There are 13 residues in the CDR3. Germline-derived CDR1 and CDR2 are MNHEY and SMNVEV (reference sequence). V shed 8 bases and J shed 8 bases, with 16 bases lying between them. CDR3 nucleotides: TGTGCCAGCGCTAACGGGGTTTTTAAGCCCCAGCATTTT. This gives the protein CASANGVFKPQHF.